These 14 T cell receptor beta chains share one sample of origin, sequenced in a study of T cell responses to AZD1222 COVID-19 vaccine. TCRdb's table, derived via immunoSEQ multiplex PCR, lists solely in-frame clones and lacks some. This sample carries more than 35,000 clones, nearly 85% of them seen once, and the ten largest clones take about 51%. The sample was peripheral blood, taken on day 0 of AZD1222 vaccination. The receptor source for this set is an adult in good health.

V and J are TRBV5-1 and TRBJ2-6; TRBD1 or TRBD2 may be the D gene (5 bases each). Germline loops: CDR1 SGHRS, CDR2 YFSETQ. This CDR3 is built from 17 residues. Trimming stripped 4 bases from V and 4 bases from J, with 18 bases between. The CDR3 here is CASSAGTDPWGANVLTF. CDR3 DNA: TGCGCCAGCAGCGCTGGGACGGACCCATGGGGGGCCAACGTCCTGACTTTC.

This sequence joins TRBV3-1 (or the pseudogene TRBV3-2) and TRBJ2-3; D unresolved. The CDR3 extends over 12 amino acids. Trimming removed 1 base from V and 6 bases from J, with 5 bases in between. CDR1 and CDR2 (germline): LGHDT, YNNKEL (reference sequence). The CDR3 sequence is CASSQVGDTQYF. The CDR3 DNA reads as TGTGCCAGCAGCCAAGTGGGGGATACGCAGTATTTT.

The chain has TRBV20-1 and TRBJ1-5; no clear D gene. The length of the CDR3 is 12 residues. V was clipped by 3 bases and J by 7 bases, with 10 bases between them. CDR1 is DFQATT, CDR2 SNEGSKA, per germline (reference sequence). The CDR3 DNA reads as TGCAGTGCTAGTAGGACGACCCAGCCCCAGCATTTT. It is translated as CSASRTTQPQHF.

This clone was counted between two and nine times. The chain is built from TRBV28 and TRBJ1-1; the D is unclear. CDR1 MDHEN and CDR2 SYDVKM come from the germline V gene. CDR3 size: 16 residues. V lost 3 bases, J lost 0 bases, and 14 bases lay in between. The DNA for the CDR3 is TGTGCCAGCAGTTTTGTGTATACTACGTTGAACACTGAAGCTTTCTTT. It encodes CASSFVYTTLNTEAFF.

This sequence joins TRBV4-3 and TRBJ1-5; D perhaps matches TRBD1 (5 bases). Trimming pared 1 base from V and 3 bases from J, leaving 13 bases between. Germline lookup yields CDR1 LGHNA and CDR2 YSLEER. The CDR3 totals 16 residues. CDR3 amino acids: CASSQGGPGDNQPQHF. CDR3 nucleotide sequence: TGCGCCAGCAGCCAAGGGGGCCCGGGGGACAATCAGCCCCAGCATTTT.

DNA of the CDR3: TGTGCCAGCCGACTTAGCGGGGGGGCCTTAGCCGGGGAGCTGTTTTTT. Its protein is CASRLSGGALAGELFF. The genes are TRBV28 and TRBJ2-2; 11 bases agree with TRBD2. This CDR3 contains 16 residues. J lost 6 bases, V lost 8 bases, and 11 bases had no gene match. CDR1 is MDHEN, CDR2 SYDVKM, per germline.

The chain is built from TRBV30 and TRBJ1-5; D not certain. V lost 2 bases, J lost 3 bases, and 8 bases lay in between. The CDR3 has 13 residues. Germline-derived CDR1 and CDR2 are GTSNPN and SVGIG (reference sequence). CDR3 coding DNA: TGTGCCTGGAGTACGGACTCCAATCAGCCCCAGCATTTT. Residues: CAWSTDSNQPQHF.

This chain joins TRBV5-1 and TRBJ1-4, with 7 bases lining up with TRBD1. The trim removed 3 bases at V and 5 bases at J, leaving 7 bases unmatched. The length of the CDR3 is 15 residues. Germline lookup yields CDR1 SGHRS and CDR2 YFSETQ. CDR3 sequence: CASSSSGTVNEKLFF. The CDR3 nucleotides read TGCGCCAGCAGCTCCTCCGGGACAGTGAATGAAAAACTGTTTTTT.

The chain uses TRBV4-1 and TRBJ2-3; 10 positions agree with TRBD2. The CDR3 sequence is 16 residues long. The J segment lost 5 bases and the V segment lost 5 bases, leaving 10 bases of the junction unmatched. Germline CDR1 reads MGHRA; CDR2 reads YSYEKL. The CDR3 DNA sequence: TGCGCCAGCAGCATACCTAGCGGGAGCGTCGGAGATACGCAGTATTTT. It specifies CASSIPSGSVGDTQYF.

J is TRBJ2-1 and V is TRBV11-2, with 8 bases identical to TRBD2. V lost 5 bases to trimming and J lost 6 bases; unmatched junction nucleotides: 12. CDR3 length: 16 residues. The germline V gene encodes CDR1 SGHAT and CDR2 FQNNGV. The CDR3 DNA is TGTGCCAGCAGCAACCCCGCCGGGGGGGTTAGCAATGAGCAGTTCTTC. Its translation: CASSNPAGGVSNEQFF.

The chain combines TRBV6-1 with TRBJ1-5; D gene uncertain. The CDR3 spans 15 residues. V lost 0 bases and J 2 bases, leaving 8 bases between the germline ends. CDR1 and CDR2 (germline): MNHNS, SASEGT. CDR3 sequence: CASSEAGRGNQPQHF. Written as DNA, the CDR3 is TGTGCCAGCAGTGAAGCAGGAAGGGGCAATCAGCCCCAGCATTTT.

The chain employs TRBV12-3 or TRBV12-4 and TRBJ1-6; D is possibly TRBD1 (6 bases). The CDR3 consists of 13 residues. Trimming cost V 7 bases and J 4 bases, with 8 bases left between them. The DNA of the CDR3 is TGTGCCAGCAAACAGGGTTATAATTCACCCCTCCACTTT. It is translated as CASKQGYNSPLHF.

V usage is TRBV4-2 and J usage is TRBJ2-7; 9 positions agree with TRBD1. V was pared by 0 bases and J by 2 bases, with 2 bases of the junction left unmatched. The CDR3 is made up of 15 amino acids. Germline CDR1 LGHNA, CDR2 YNFKEQ. The CDR3 coding sequence is TGTGCCAGCAGCCAAGAGGGACAGGGAGCCTACGAGCAGTACTTC. It codes for CASSQEGQGAYEQYF.

The CDR3 here is CAWSSVDRSLENTIYF. CDR3 nucleotide sequence: TGTGCCTGGAGTAGTGTCGACAGATCTCTGGAAAACACCATATATTTT. The V gene is TRBV30, the J gene TRBJ1-3; D may be TRBD1 (5 bases). CDR1 and CDR2 from the germline V gene are GTSNPN and SVGIG (reference sequence). This CDR3 is 16 amino acids long. V lost 2 bases, J lost 6 bases, and 20 bases lay in between.